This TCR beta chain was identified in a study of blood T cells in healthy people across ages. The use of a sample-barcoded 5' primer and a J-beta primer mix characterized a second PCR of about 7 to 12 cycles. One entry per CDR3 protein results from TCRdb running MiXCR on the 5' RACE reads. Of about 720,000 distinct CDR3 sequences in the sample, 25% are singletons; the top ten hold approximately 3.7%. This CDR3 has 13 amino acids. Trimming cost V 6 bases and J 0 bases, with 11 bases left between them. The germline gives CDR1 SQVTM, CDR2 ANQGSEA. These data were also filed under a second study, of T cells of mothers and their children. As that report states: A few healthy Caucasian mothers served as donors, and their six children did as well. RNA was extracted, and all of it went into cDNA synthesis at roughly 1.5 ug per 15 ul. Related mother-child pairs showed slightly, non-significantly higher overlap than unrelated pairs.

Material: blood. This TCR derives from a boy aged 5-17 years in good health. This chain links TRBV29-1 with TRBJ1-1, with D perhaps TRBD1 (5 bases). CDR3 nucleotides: TGCAGCGTAAAGGGGATACTGAACACTGAAGCTTTCTTT. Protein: CSVKGILNTEAFF.